A selection of T cell receptor beta chains follows, all from one sample in a study of blood T cells in healthy people across ages. MiXCR was run by TCRdb on the 5' RACE reads, yielding one entry per CDR3 protein. The data contain over 450,000 distinct CDR3 sequences, less than 25% of them singletons. The data were also submitted as part of a second study, on T cells of mothers and their children.

Sequenced: blood. These TCRs come from a boy between 10 and 17 years old in good health. Each CDR3 is given without its conserved first and last residue. Fields, in order: D gene, V gene, J gene, clone size, CDR3 protein. D genes are given only for firm matches. A clone size is listed for some rows: how often the clone was seen (once, few, many), or a class if it is expanded.

d_gene: .
v_gene: TRBV30
j_gene: TRBJ1-2
abundance: .
CDR3aa: AWSVLGTQTNYGYT

d_gene: TRBD2
v_gene: TRBV7-2
j_gene: .
abundance: .
CDR3aa: ASRRGGRGSETQY

d_gene: .
v_gene: TRBV4-3
j_gene: TRBJ2-1
abundance: few
CDR3aa: ASSLSTRWDNEQF

d_gene: TRBD2
v_gene: TRBV9
j_gene: TRBJ2-5
abundance: few
CDR3aa: ASSLSGLAVQETQY

d_gene: .
v_gene: TRBV7-9
j_gene: TRBJ2-3
abundance: .
CDR3aa: ASSLVLAINTDTQY

d_gene: TRBD1
v_gene: TRBV28
j_gene: TRBJ2-5
abundance: .
CDR3aa: ASSSQGDSQETQY

d_gene: .
v_gene: TRBV9
j_gene: TRBJ2-3
abundance: .
CDR3aa: ASSGVGGDTQY

d_gene: TRBD1
v_gene: TRBV20-1
j_gene: TRBJ1-1
abundance: few
CDR3aa: SARDPRTGDTEAF

d_gene: TRBD2
v_gene: TRBV6-2/TRBV6-3
j_gene: TRBJ2-1
abundance: many
CDR3aa: ASRKGLAGVNEQF

d_gene: TRBD2
v_gene: TRBV27
j_gene: TRBJ2-1
abundance: few
CDR3aa: ASKPSGSPWEF

d_gene: .
v_gene: TRBV20-1
j_gene: TRBJ2-5
abundance: .
CDR3aa: SASPPTGESETQY

d_gene: .
v_gene: TRBV19
j_gene: TRBJ1-4
abundance: .
CDR3aa: ASSIDLAGALEKLF

d_gene: .
v_gene: TRBV20-1
j_gene: TRBJ1-1
abundance: .
CDR3aa: SAREKGVSTEAF

d_gene: .
v_gene: TRBV6-5
j_gene: TRBJ2-7
abundance: few
CDR3aa: ASSLDGRGTYEQY

d_gene: TRBD1
v_gene: TRBV5-6
j_gene: TRBJ2-7
abundance: few
CDR3aa: ASSWGTGAYEQY

d_gene: .
v_gene: TRBV20-1
j_gene: TRBJ1-1
abundance: many
CDR3aa: SARDEFGKNTEAF

d_gene: .
v_gene: TRBV4-3
j_gene: TRBJ1-2
abundance: .
CDR3aa: ASSQEPGLNYGYT

d_gene: .
v_gene: TRBV9
j_gene: TRBJ2-7
abundance: few
CDR3aa: ASNVLGQISYEQY

d_gene: .
v_gene: TRBV5-8
j_gene: TRBJ1-4
abundance: few
CDR3aa: ASSLGQRHEKLF

d_gene: .
v_gene: TRBV20-1
j_gene: TRBJ1-2
abundance: .
CDR3aa: SAREDGGYT